The sequence of this TCR beta chain was determined in a study of blood T cell repertoires in COVID-19. On the study more broadly: Some COVID-19 samples were acute and others convalescent; all came from the United States, Italy and Spain.

Per the study methods: Estimates of nucleated cell counts were drawn from the amplification of reference gene primers. TCRdb keeps only in-frame clones here, not all; method: immunoSEQ multiplex PCR. The V and J calls and clone size come from that table; D and trimming were worked out from the DNA. The sample lists approximately 300,000 clones, around 86% occurring once. In terms of age and location, participants ranged from about 18 to 95 years and lived in about 25 US areas. What the recovered Cohort 3 donors had was two negative PCRs, clearance, or symptom resolution. Trimming removed 4 bases from V and 3 bases from J, with 13 bases in between. This CDR3 contains 14 residues. The germline CDR1 and CDR2 sequences are SQVTM and ANQGSEA.

The receptor comes from a woman aged 18-29 years who had recovered from COVID-19. Sequenced: PBMCs or T cells enriched from blood (not recorded which). The V gene is TRBV29-1, the J gene TRBJ1-5, with D maybe TRBD1 (5 bases). CDR3 region: CSVGWGVPNQPQHF. The CDR3 bases are TGCAGCGTTGGATGGGGGGTTCCCAATCAGCCCCAGCATTTT.